Listed below are T cell receptor beta chains from one sample, sequenced in a study of blood T cell repertoires in COVID-19. Produced via immunoSEQ multiplex PCR; TCRdb's table is partial and in-frame only. Of 100,000 to 150,000 clones listed, about 80% are singletons. Input material: peripheral blood. These receptor sequences come from a woman aged 45-65 years with acute or convalescent COVID-19. Each CDR3 is given with its conserved first and last residue. A D gene is named only where the DNA matches it firmly. Clone size is stated in some rows and not others, as once, few, many or a class when expanded.

cdr3_length clone_size j_call v_call d_call cdr3_aa cdr3_nt
14 - TRBJ1-4 TRBV5-1 TRBD1 CASSLEAGGEELFF TGCGCCAGCAGCTTGGAGGCAGGGGGAGAGGAACTGTTTTTT
15 - TRBJ2-7 TRBV5-1 TRBD1 CASSLEGASSYEQYF TGCGCCAGCAGCTTGGAGGGGGCCAGCTCCTACGAGCAGTACTTC
12 - TRBJ1-2 TRBV29-1 - CSVAQANYGYTF TGCAGCGTCGCACAAGCTAACTATGGCTACACCTTC
16 few TRBJ1-5 TRBV10-2 TRBD1 CASSDPGTGDHQPQHF TGCGCCAGCAGTGACCCGGGGACAGGAGACCATCAGCCCCAGCATTTT
15 - TRBJ1-1 TRBV5-1 - CASSLVGGVNTEAFF TGCGCCAGCAGCTTGGTCGGGGGAGTGAACACTGAAGCTTTCTTT
14 - TRBJ2-2 TRBV9 TRBD1 CASSEGDRTGELFF TGTGCCAGCAGCGAGGGGGACAGAACCGGGGAGCTGTTTTTT
15 - TRBJ1-5 TRBV27 TRBD1 CASSSLTGGGQPQHF TGTGCCAGCAGTTCCTTGACAGGGGGAGGGCAGCCCCAGCATTTT
13 - TRBJ1-6 TRBV6-5 - CASQGLGGSPLHF TGTGCCAGCCAAGGCCTAGGGGGTTCACCCCTCCACTTT
15 - TRBJ2-7 TRBV5-1 TRBD2 CASSFSEYGGDEQYF TGCGCCAGCAGCTTCTCCGAGTATGGGGGGGACGAGCAGTACTTC
13 - TRBJ1-2 TRBV12-3/TRBV12-4 - CASSLDQNYGYTF TGTGCCAGCAGTTTAGATCAGAACTATGGCTACACCTTC
14 - TRBJ2-1 TRBV18 - CASSPPGFYNEQFF TGTGCCAGCTCACCGCCAGGGTTCTACAATGAGCAGTTCTTC
15 - TRBJ1-1 TRBV2 - CATKRDTTMNTEAFF TGTGCCACCAAACGGGACACAACAATGAACACTGAAGCTTTCTTT
13 - TRBJ1-2 TRBV30 TRBD1 CAWRDRGLGGYTF TGTGCCTGGCGGGACAGGGGGTTGGGTGGCTACACCTTC
11 - TRBJ2-3 TRBV10-3 - CAISAADTQYF TGTGCCATCAGTGCCGCAGATACGCAGTATTTT
13 - TRBJ2-1 TRBV6-6 TRBD1 CASSPRGRAEQFF TGTGCCAGCAGTCCAAGGGGGCGTGCTGAGCAGTTCTTC
16 - TRBJ1-6 TRBV2 - CASSEESYLSNSPLHF TGTGCCAGCAGTGAAGAATCCTATTTGTCCAATTCACCCCTCCACTTT
15 once TRBJ2-1 TRBV10-3 TRBD1 CAIRSGQGAGNEQFF TGTGCCATCAGATCAGGACAGGGGGCGGGTAATGAGCAGTTCTTC
15 - TRBJ1-4 TRBV5-8 - CASSRTALTNEKLFF TGTGCCAGCAGCAGGACAGCCCTAACTAATGAAAAACTGTTTTTT
16 - TRBJ2-1 TRBV19 TRBD2 CASSISGGAAYNEQFF TGTGCCAGTAGTATAAGCGGGGGGGCCGCCTACAATGAGCAGTTCTTC
16 - TRBJ1-4 TRBV30 TRBD1 CAWSVRTGGPNEKLFF TGTGCCTGGAGTGTACGGACAGGGGGTCCTAATGAAAAACTGTTTTTT
14 - TRBJ2-2 TRBV9 - CASTSGVGTGELFF TGTGCCAGCACCTCGGGGGTAGGAACCGGGGAGCTGTTTTTT
15 - TRBJ1-4 TRBV28 TRBD1 CASRLGQGTNEKLFF TGTGCCAGCAGACTGGGACAGGGAACTAATGAAAAACTGTTTTTT
11 - TRBJ1-4 TRBV20-1 - CSASSVEKLFF TGCAGTGCTAGTTCGGTAGAAAAACTGTTTTTT
13 - TRBJ2-7 TRBV12-3/TRBV12-4 TRBD1 CASSTGTGGEQYF TGTGCCAGCAGTACCGGGACAGGGGGCGAGCAGTACTTC
14 - TRBJ1-4 TRBV19 - CASSTTGQRRKLFF TGTGCCAGTAGTACCACGGGCCAGCGGCGAAAACTGTTTTTT
12 once TRBJ1-1 TRBV7-9 TRBD1 CASSLVTGSAFF TGTGCCAGCAGCTTAGTGACAGGGTCAGCTTTCTTT
13 - TRBJ1-2 TRBV10-2 - CASSEVPGRGYTF TGCGCCAGCAGTGAGGTGCCAGGGCGGGGCTACACCTTC
13 - TRBJ1-1 TRBV25-1 TRBD1 CASRGQGGTEAFF TGTGCCAGCAGGGGACAGGGGGGTACTGAAGCTTTCTTT
15 - TRBJ2-7 TRBV7-2 TRBD1 CASSFADRGTYEQYF TGTGCCAGCAGTTTTGCCGACAGGGGAACCTACGAGCAGTACTTC
16 - TRBJ1-2 TRBV5-4 - CASSSAGMGLRYGYTF TGTGCCAGCAGCTCGGCGGGGATGGGGCTGAGATATGGCTACACCTTC
16 - TRBJ2-7 TRBV10-3 - CAISEPGQGASYEQYF TGTGCCATCAGTGAGCCCGGACAAGGGGCAAGCTACGAGCAGTACTTC
14 - TRBJ2-3 TRBV9 TRBD2 CASSVRAGVDTQYF TGTGCCAGCAGCGTAAGAGCGGGGGTAGATACGCAGTATTTT
13 - TRBJ1-5 TRBV6-5 - CASSSTGGQPQHF TGTGCCAGCAGTTCCACGGGGGGTCAGCCCCAGCATTTT
14 - TRBJ1-4 TRBV15 TRBD1 CATSGRTGDEKLFF TGTGCCACCAGCGGCCGGACAGGGGATGAAAAACTGTTTTTT
16 - TRBJ1-4 TRBV2 TRBD1 CASRRSGTGANEKLFF TGTGCCAGCAGGAGATCCGGGACAGGGGCTAATGAAAAACTGTTTTTT
12 - TRBJ1-1 TRBV3-1/TRBV3-2 - CASSRTNTEAFF TGTGCCAGCAGCCGGACAAACACTGAAGCTTTCTTT
14 - TRBJ1-1 TRBV9 TRBD1 CASSAGGSGTEAFF TGTGCCAGCAGCGCAGGGGGTAGTGGCACTGAAGCTTTCTTT
12 - TRBJ2-7 TRBV3-1/TRBV3-2 - CASSQSDYEQYF TGTGCCAGCAGCCAAAGCGACTACGAGCAGTACTTC
12 - TRBJ1-5 TRBV19 - CASSPGIQPQHF TGTGCCAGTAGTCCGGGGATTCAGCCCCAGCATTTT
15 once TRBJ2-7 TRBV5-1 TRBD1 CASSSTGTGPYEQYF TGCGCCAGCAGCTCAACCGGGACAGGGCCCTACGAGCAGTACTTC
15 - TRBJ2-3 TRBV6-4 - CASSSSPSSTDTQYF TGTGCCAGCAGTTCCAGTCCCTCTAGCACAGATACGCAGTATTTT
15 - TRBJ1-6 TRBV10-3 TRBD1 CAIKKGQDGRSPLHF TGTGCCATCAAGAAAGGACAGGATGGACGTTCACCCCTCCACTTT
15 - TRBJ2-2 TRBV6-5 - CASSPRTANTGELFF TGTGCCAGCAGTCCCCGGACAGCGAACACCGGGGAGCTGTTTTTT